Shown below are 11 T cell receptor beta chains from a single sample sequenced in a study of PD-L1 blockade in urothelial cancer. Measured with immunoSEQ multiplex PCR; TCRdb has only the in-frame clones, and not every one. The sample holds around 30,000 clones, around 80% seen once. Time point here: peripheral blood 6 weeks after treatment start. The sample in question was PBMCs, obtained around atezolizumab (anti-PD-L1) treatment. These receptors all stem from a man aged 70-80 years with urothelial cancer.

This clone was seen a few times. The V and J genes are TRBV6-1 and TRBJ1-2; TRBD1 matches at 7 bases. This CDR3 comprises 13 residues. The germline gives CDR1 MNHNS, CDR2 SASEGT. Trimming took 0 bases from V and 12 from J; bases not matched to a gene: 7. The CDR3 bases are TGTGCCAGCAGTGAAGCGCTGGAGGGGGCCCACACCTTC. Its translation is CASSEALEGAHTF.

This clone was recorded once. J is TRBJ1-2 and V is TRBV5-1, with D tentatively TRBD1 (6 bases). The CDR3 is 18 amino acids. V lost 0 bases and J lost 4, with 22 bases in between. The V gene's germline CDR1 is SGHRS and CDR2 YFSETQ. This chain's CDR3 is CASSLGSMRPGTLYGYTF. The CDR3 nucleotides are TGCGCCAGCAGCTTGGGGTCTATGCGTCCTGGGACACTCTATGGCTACACCTTC.

The V call is TRBV13, the J call TRBJ1-2, with D possibly being TRBD1 (6 bases). Trimming shortened V by 3 bases and J by 4 bases, and 15 bases separated the two germline ends. This CDR3 region has 15 residues. Germline loops: CDR1 PRHDT, CDR2 FYEKMQ (reference sequence). CDR3 residues: CASSLRGGYGYGYTF. For the CDR3, the DNA is TGTGCCAGCAGCTTGAGGGGGGGGTACGGCTATGGCTACACCTTC.

V and J are TRBV6-5 and TRBJ1-2; 7 nucleotides match TRBD1. This CDR3 region has 13 residues. Germline V gene data show CDR1 as MNHEY and CDR2 as SVGAGI. Germline trimming cut 8 bases from V and 4 bases from J; bases unmatched to any gene: 7. CDR3 DNA sequence: TGTGCCAGCGGTCAGACAGGGCCCTATGGCTACACCTTC. Translation: CASGQTGPYGYTF.

V usage is TRBV7-2 and J usage is TRBJ2-1, with 7 bases matching TRBD2. This CDR3 has 13 amino acids. Germline lookup yields CDR1 SGHTA and CDR2 FQGNSA. Trimming took 4 bases from V and 6 from J; bases not matched to a gene: 3. The CDR3 reads CASSSRGVNEQFF. The CDR3 nucleotides read TGTGCCAGCAGCTCCCGGGGGGTCAATGAGCAGTTCTTC.

J is TRBJ2-4 and V is TRBV7-2; 8 nucleotides line up with TRBD1. This CDR3 region has 16 residues. Trimming cost V 5 bases and J 3 bases; bases outside gene matches: 9. Germline lookup yields CDR1 SGHTA and CDR2 FQGNSA. The CDR3, as DNA: TGTGCCAGCAGCCGTCGGACAGGGAGTATCAAAAACATTCAGTACTTC. Translated, it gives CASSRRTGSIKNIQYF.

This chain links TRBV28 with TRBJ2-7; D is possibly TRBD2 (6 bases). Looked up from germline, CDR1 is MDHEN and CDR2 is SYDVKM. V was clipped by 7 bases and J by 4 bases, with 20 bases between them. This CDR3 is built from 15 residues. CDR3 nucleotide sequence: TGTGCCAGCAACCTCGCTCTAGCGTCCTCGTACGAGCAGTACTTC. Encoded protein: CASNLALASSYEQYF.

The rearrangement joins TRBV12-5 to TRBJ1-1; D is perhaps TRBD1 (5 bases). This CDR3 region has 14 residues. V was pared by 3 bases and J by 3 bases, with 11 bases between. The V gene's germline CDR1 is LGHNT and CDR2 FRNRAP. CDR3 nucleotide sequence: TGTGCTAGTGGTTTCCCCACCAGGGACACTGAAGCTTTCTTT. Translation: CASGFPTRDTEAFF.

This clone is a singleton in its sample. The rearrangement links TRBV6-6 to TRBJ1-1; 9 nucleotides agree with TRBD1. V was clipped by 7 bases and J by 3 bases; unmatched bases: 6. The CDR3 sequence is 14 residues long. Germline V lookup: CDR1 MNHNY, CDR2 SVGAGI (reference sequence). CDR3 amino acids: CASNQQGADTEAFF. In DNA, the CDR3 is TGTGCCAGCAACCAACAGGGGGCGGACACTGAAGCTTTCTTT.

V gene TRBV7-9 combines with J gene TRBJ1-1; tentatively, D is TRBD1 (5 bases). CDR1 SEHNR and CDR2 FQNEAQ come from the germline V gene (reference sequence). The CDR3 spans 14 residues. Trimming pared 1 base from V and 1 base from J, leaving 7 bases between. The CDR3: CASSLGRGNTEAFF. In nucleotides, the CDR3 is TGTGCCAGCAGCTTAGGTAGGGGGAACACTGAAGCTTTCTTT.

J is TRBJ1-1 and V is TRBV27, with 11 bases identical to TRBD1. Germline V lookup: CDR1 MNHEY, CDR2 SMNVEV (reference sequence). The CDR3 consists of 16 residues. The V gene end was trimmed by 1 base and the J gene end by 5 bases; junction bases not matched to a gene: 6. The CDR3 DNA follows: TGTGCCAGCAGTTTATGGACAGGGGGCAGCGGTACTGAAGCTTTCTTT. It translates to CASSLWTGGSGTEAFF.